This T cell receptor (beta chain) was sequenced in a study of cytomegalovirus exposure and HLA in healthy donors. A multiplex PCR was run with 60 Vbeta primers and 13 Jbeta primers. TCRdb's table, derived via immunoSEQ multiplex PCR, lists solely in-frame clones and lacks some. The data contain about 120,000 clones, 75% of them singletons. This CDR3 is built from 15 residues. CDR1 is PRHDT and CDR2 is FYEKMQ in the germline V gene (reference sequence). Germline trimming cut 4 bases from V and 4 bases from J; bases unmatched to any gene: 9. This TCR came from a woman in her thirties or forties in good health and CMV-seropositive. The chain carries TRBV13 and TRBJ2-7; 8 bases fit TRBD1. The sequencing sample was made of PBMCs. DNA for the CDR3: TGTGCCAGCAGCTCAAGGACAGGGAGCGGGTACGAGCAGTACTTC. The encoded protein is CASSSRTGSGYEQYF.